The text below deals with one T cell receptor beta chain. What it recognizes is unknown. The treatment denotes: some 20 received Ad26.COV2.S at low or high dose, single or two shots; about 5 received placebo; per-sample allocation not given. The samples were gathered on day 63 after the first injection of vaccine or placebo. In germline, CDR1 is SEHNR, CDR2 FQNEAQ (reference sequence). The CDR3 spans 13 residues. V was shortened by 6 bases and J by 4 bases, with 13 bases between the two germline ends. The record originates from a study of Ad26.COV2.S vaccination and SARS-CoV-2 variants. In the study overall: Intramuscularly, Ad26.COV2.S was given either once or twice, 56 days apart. Overall study findings and caveats: Possible underestimation of total T cell responses by the TCR breadth and depth analyses was noted. Ad26.COV2.S recipients had broader spike-specific TCRs (P = 0.0014).

Using immunoSEQ multiplex PCR, the repertoire was profiled, and TCRdb retains in-frame clones only, with some absent. The repertoire holds just over 350,000 clones, roughly 81% seen once, with around 3.3% in the top ten. The material sequenced was peripheral blood, taken in a trial of Ad26.COV2.S vaccine versus placebo. The genes are TRBV7-9 and TRBJ2-7; a weak D match, TRBD2 (6 bases). This TCR derives from a person aged 18 to 59 who received the Ad26.COV2.S COVID-19 vaccine or a placebo. The CDR3 loop reads CASSDAGRYEQYF. CDR3 in DNA: TGTGCCAGCAGTGACGCAGGGAGGTACGAGCAGTACTTC.